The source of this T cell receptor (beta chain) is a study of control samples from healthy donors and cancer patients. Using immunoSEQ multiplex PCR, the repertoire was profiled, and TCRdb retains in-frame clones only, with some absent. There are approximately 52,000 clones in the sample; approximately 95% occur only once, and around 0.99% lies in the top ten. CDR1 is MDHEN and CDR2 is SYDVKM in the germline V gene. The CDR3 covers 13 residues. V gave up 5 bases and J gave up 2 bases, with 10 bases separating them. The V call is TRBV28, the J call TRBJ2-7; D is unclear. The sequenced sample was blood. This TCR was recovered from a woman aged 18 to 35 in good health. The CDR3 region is CASSGRYPYEQYF. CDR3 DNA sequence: TGTGCCAGCAGTGGACGATATCCCTACGAGCAGTACTTC. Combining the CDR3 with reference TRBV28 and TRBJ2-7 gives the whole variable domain DVKVTQSSRYLVKRTGEKVFLECVQDMDHENMFWYRQDPGLGLRLIYFSYDVKMKEKGDIPEGYSVSREKKERFSLILESASTNQTSMYLCASSGRYPYEQYFGPGTRLTVT.